This T cell receptor beta chain was retrieved from a study of T cell responses to AZD1222 COVID-19 vaccine. The repertoire was sequenced with immunoSEQ multiplex PCR; TCRdb's copy has only in-frame clones and lacks some. The table has 150,000 to 200,000 clones, around 90% seen once. The CDR3 sequence is 16 residues long. Trimming shortened V by 0 bases and J by 0 bases, and 15 bases separated the two germline ends. CDR1 and CDR2 from the germline V gene are GTSNPN and SVGIG (reference sequence). This clone has only a few counts. The sequencing here drew on peripheral blood, taken 28 days after the second AZD1222 dose. This chain links TRBV30 with TRBJ2-7; tentative D call: TRBD1 (6 bases). The receptor comes from an adult who received the AZD1222 COVID-19 vaccine. The CDR3 nucleotides read TGTGCCTGGAGTGTACGACTCAGGGGAAGCTCCTACGAGCAGTACTTC. It codes for CAWSVRLRGSSYEQYF. Combining the CDR3 with reference TRBV30 and TRBJ2-7 gives the whole variable domain SQTIHQWPATLVQPVGSPLSLECTVEGTSNPNLYWYRQAAGRGLQLLFYSVGIGQISSEVPQNLSASRPQDRQFILSSKKLLLSDSGFYLCAWSVRLRGSSYEQYFGPGTRLTVT.